This is a list of T cell receptor beta chains from one sample in a study of graft-versus-host responses after intestinal transplantation. The antigens these receptors bind are not known. Profiled with immunoSEQ multiplex PCR; TCRdb holds only in-frame clones, not every one. Among around 97,000 clones listed, around 90% were seen once. The material was unstimulated CD8+ T cells sorted from spleen or lymph node cells, obtained before intestinal transplant. Receptor source: a human donor who received an intestinal transplant. Both conserved end residues are part of each CDR3. A D gene is named only where the DNA matches it firmly. For some rows the clone size is stated as once, few or many, or as a class when expanded; others skip it.

V gene	D gene	J gene	clone size	CDR3 protein	CDR3 DNA
TRBV29-1	-	TRBJ2-7	-	CSVYQGVAEQYF	TGCAGCGTGTACCAGGGAGTAGCCGAGCAGTACTTC
TRBV7-9	-	TRBJ1-5	-	CASSLSTASNQPQHF	TGTGCCAGCAGCCTTTCGACAGCTTCCAATCAGCCCCAGCATTTT
TRBV18	TRBD1	TRBJ2-5	-	CASSPRQGVHQETQYF	TGTGCCAGCTCACCCCGACAGGGGGTTCACCAAGAGACCCAGTACTTC
TRBV4-1	-	TRBJ1-5	-	CASSQDSHYLGEPQHF	TGCGCCAGCAGCCAAGATTCGCATTACCTCGGGGAGCCCCAGCATTTT
TRBV9	-	TRBJ2-1	-	CASSPRVGGRGSYNEQFF	TGTGCCAGCAGCCCGCGCGTAGGGGGAAGAGGCTCCTACAATGAGCAGTTCTTC
TRBV6-5	-	TRBJ2-7	-	CASSYSPGPLNEQYF	TGTGCCAGCAGTTACTCGCCAGGCCCACTAAACGAGCAGTACTTC
TRBV7-3	TRBD2	TRBJ2-1	-	CASSSLAGDPNEQFF	TGTGCCAGCAGCTCTCTAGCGGGAGATCCCAATGAGCAGTTCTTC
TRBV4-1	-	TRBJ1-4	-	CASSRWTAAATNEKLFF	TGCGCCAGCAGCCGTTGGACAGCCGCTGCAACTAATGAAAAACTGTTTTTT
TRBV5-1	TRBD2	TRBJ2-7	-	CASSLVSLAGAHEQYF	TGCGCCAGCAGCTTGGTGTCGCTAGCGGGGGCTCACGAGCAGTACTTC
TRBV6-5	-	TRBJ2-2	-	CASSYVAGELFF	TGTGCCAGCAGTTACGTGGCCGGGGAGCTGTTTTTT
TRBV10-3	-	TRBJ2-7	-	CAIKEDYEQYF	TGTGCCATCAAAGAGGACTACGAGCAGTACTTC
TRBV9	TRBD2	TRBJ2-1	-	CASSGGTSQIRGSYNEQFF	TGTGCCAGCAGCGGTGGGACTAGCCAAATAAGGGGATCCTACAATGAGCAGTTCTTC
TRBV6-5	TRBD2	TRBJ2-5	-	CASQTSGRQETQYF	TGTGCCAGCCAGACTAGCGGGAGACAAGAGACCCAGTACTTC
TRBV30	TRBD1	TRBJ1-1	few	CAWSVRPTGGADRNTEAFF	TGTGCCTGGAGTGTACGCCCGACAGGGGGCGCGGATAGGAACACTGAAGCTTTCTTT
TRBV7-9	TRBD2	TRBJ2-7	-	CASSSFPPPTSGTFYEQYF	TGTGCCAGCAGTTCCTTCCCCCCCCCGACTAGCGGGACATTCTACGAGCAGTACTTC
TRBV7-9	-	TRBJ1-1	-	CASSFPGTSTEAFF	TGTGCCAGCAGCTTTCCGGGGACGTCCACTGAAGCTTTCTTT
TRBV13	-	TRBJ2-3	-	CASSPLELAPDTQYF	TGTGCCAGCAGCCCCCTTGAGTTAGCGCCAGATACGCAGTATTTT
TRBV4-1	-	TRBJ2-7	-	CASSQATTGDAYEQYF	TGCGCCAGCAGCCAGGCTACGACGGGAGATGCCTACGAGCAGTACTTC
TRBV7-9	-	TRBJ2-7	-	CASSLEAGRAREQYF	TGTGCCAGCAGCTTAGAGGCTGGACGGGCCCGCGAGCAGTACTTC
TRBV11-3	-	TRBJ2-7	-	CASSLRDGYEQYF	TGTGCCAGCAGCTTAAGGGACGGCTACGAGCAGTACTTC
TRBV6-5	-	TRBJ2-1	-	CASSFEPGSNNEQFF	TGTGCCAGCAGTTTTGAGCCAGGGAGTAACAATGAGCAGTTCTTC
TRBV7-2	-	TRBJ2-5	-	CASSMSLDEETQYF	TGTGCCAGCAGCATGTCCCTTGACGAAGAGACCCAGTACTTC
TRBV11-2	-	TRBJ1-3	-	CASSFGNTIYF	TGTGCCAGCAGCTTCGGAAACACCATATATTTT
TRBV19	-	TRBJ1-5	-	CASKEGNQPQHF	TGTGCCAGTAAGGAAGGGAATCAGCCCCAGCATTTT
TRBV15	TRBD2	TRBJ2-5	-	CATSRKTSGIETQYF	TGTGCCACCAGCAGAAAGACTAGCGGGATTGAGACCCAGTACTTC
TRBV5-1	TRBD2	TRBJ2-5	-	CASSFTGTSIETQYF	TGCGCCAGCAGCTTTACCGGGACTAGTATCGAGACCCAGTACTTC
TRBV13	TRBD2	TRBJ2-3	-	CASSFADGGGGHTDTQYF	TGTGCCAGCAGCTTTGCGGATGGGGGCGGGGGGCACACAGATACGCAGTATTTT
TRBV7-9	-	TRBJ2-1	-	CASSRTNEQFF	TGTGCCAGCAGCCGAACGAATGAGCAGTTCTTC
TRBV4-2	-	TRBJ2-7	-	CASSQESAPYFDEQYF	TGTGCCAGCAGCCAAGAGTCGGCACCCTATTTTGACGAGCAGTACTTC
TRBV21-1	-	TRBJ1-5	-	CASSKLPQHF	TGTGCCAGCAGCAAACTTCCCCAGCATTTT
TRBV7-6	-	TRBJ1-6	-	CASSWGENSPLHF	TGTGCCAGCAGCTGGGGGGAAAATTCACCCCTCCACTTT
TRBV12-5	-	TRBJ2-7	medium-sized	CASGLETGRDTAYEQYF	TGTGCTAGTGGTTTGGAAACAGGCCGGGACACCGCCTACGAGCAGTACTTC
TRBV9	-	TRBJ2-3	-	CASSPDGTDTQYF	TGTGCCAGCAGCCCCGACGGTACAGATACGCAGTATTTT
TRBV27	-	TRBJ2-7	once	CASSSPGTAAYEQYF	TGTGCCAGCAGTTCCCCCGGGACGGCAGCCTACGAGCAGTACTTC
TRBV4-2	-	TRBJ2-5	-	CASSQDRMGGSYQETQYF	TGTGCCAGCAGCCAAGATAGGATGGGGGGCTCGTACCAAGAGACCCAGTACTTC
TRBV13	TRBD2	TRBJ2-5	once	CASSQTSGGARETQYF	TGTGCCAGCAGCCAGACTAGCGGGGGGGCCCGGGAGACCCAGTACTTC
TRBV7-9	-	TRBJ1-1	-	CASSLGDRTPEAFF	TGTGCCAGCAGCTTAGGCGATAGGACACCCGAAGCTTTCTTT
TRBV5-1	-	TRBJ2-7	once	CASSGAQGLYEQYF	TGCGCCAGCAGCGGCGCACAGGGACTCTACGAGCAGTACTTC
TRBV19	TRBD1	TRBJ2-7	-	CASSDLPPGQGAYEQYF	TGTGCCAGTAGTGACCTTCCACCGGGACAGGGGGCCTACGAGCAGTACTTC
TRBV5-1	TRBD2	TRBJ2-5	once	CASSLPSSGREKETQYF	TGCGCCAGCAGCTTGCCTTCTAGCGGGAGGGAAAAAGAGACCCAGTACTTC
TRBV2	-	TRBJ2-7	-	CASRPLDYYEQYF	TGTGCCAGCAGACCATTGGACTACTACGAGCAGTACTTC
TRBV15	-	TRBJ2-1	-	CATGAGPNEQFF	TGTGCCACCGGTGCGGGACCAAATGAGCAGTTCTTC
TRBV6-5	-	TRBJ1-1	-	CASSYNFGAEAFF	TGTGCCAGCAGTTACAATTTTGGGGCTGAAGCTTTCTTT
TRBV5-1	-	TRBJ2-7	-	CASSFLTGYSSYEQYF	TGCGCCAGCAGCTTCTTGACCGGGTATAGCTCCTACGAGCAGTACTTC
TRBV7-6	-	TRBJ2-2	-	CASSWDPSRENTGELFF	TGTGCCAGCAGCTGGGACCCCAGTCGCGAAAACACCGGGGAGCTGTTTTTT
TRBV10-1	TRBD1	TRBJ2-7	-	CASNRDRTYEQYF	TGCGCCAGCAACCGGGACAGGACCTACGAGCAGTACTTC
TRBV6-5	TRBD2	TRBJ2-7	-	CASSDTSGGYEQYF	TGTGCCAGCAGTGACACTAGCGGGGGCTACGAGCAGTACTTC
TRBV29-1	TRBD2	TRBJ2-1	-	CSVEGTSGGYNEQFF	TGCAGCGTTGAAGGCACTAGCGGAGGATACAATGAGCAGTTCTTC
TRBV13	-	TRBJ1-6	-	CASSLGGSYNSPLHF	TGTGCCAGCAGCTTAGGTGGCTCCTATAATTCACCCCTCCACTTT
TRBV4-1	TRBD1	TRBJ2-3	-	CASSHPRDRPGDTQYF	TGCGCCAGCAGCCACCCACGGGACAGGCCCGGAGATACGCAGTATTTT
TRBV29-1	TRBD1	TRBJ1-2	-	CSVEGTGRSGYGYTF	TGCAGCGTTGAAGGGACAGGGCGTTCGGGCTATGGCTACACCTTC
TRBV7-9	-	TRBJ2-6	-	CASSLGGLDSGANVLTF	TGTGCCAGCAGCTTAGGAGGGCTGGACTCTGGGGCCAACGTCCTGACTTTC
TRBV15	-	TRBJ1-6	once	CATSSDYSYNSPLHF	TGTGCCACCAGCAGCGACTACTCCTATAATTCACCCCTCCACTTT
TRBV5-6	TRBD2	TRBJ2-5	once	CASSLAFSGGWETQYF	TGTGCCAGCAGCTTGGCGTTTAGCGGGGGATGGGAGACCCAGTACTTC
TRBV14	-	TRBJ2-5	-	CASSQVFGPGETQYF	TGTGCCAGCAGCCAAGTATTCGGGCCTGGGGAGACCCAGTACTTC